This T cell receptor (beta chain) appears in the sequencing data of a study of blood T cell repertoires in COVID-19 (dated by TCRdb to about 2020). About the study as a whole: Collaborator samples came from the United States, Italy and Spain and covered acute and convalescent phases of COVID-19. The material from the prospective study consisted of cDNA or gDNA derived from T cells, B-cell-depleted T cells, or PBMCs. The repertoires were made available in a free public database intended to serve as a resource for research on the immune response to SARS-CoV-2. The samples were drawn from the first 160 participants of the ongoing ImmuneRACE study and from 950 to 1,500 subjects provided by 6 global collaborators. Where HLA class I and class II types were available, the types were taken from metadata supplied by the sample provider, not from assay-based typing. The sample metadata nearly always contained a de-identified subject ID, COVID-19 status, age in years and sex. Subjects who had been exposed to COVID-19, were actively infected with it, or had recovered from it provided the deeply sampled blood TCRbeta repertoires that made up the dataset. General study outcomes and caveats: The quantity of clinical and demographic metadata differed by source and by participant and was supplied without curation.

Comment on this clone: Its recognized antigen is unknown. It has no much larger one-base neighbor in the sample; base qualities were not kept.

TCRbeta CDR3 regions were amplified from genomic DNA using the immunoSEQ Assay, a bias-controlled multiplex PCR. For the original study's pipeline: Nucleated cell counts per sample were estimated from amplification of reference gene primers within the assay. To quantify the absolute abundance of each unique TCRbeta CDR3 rearrangement, sequence reads were collapsed and filtered. For each sample, productive Simpson clonality was calculated as the square root of Simpson's diversity index across productive rearrangements. The table comes from immuneACCESS by way of TCRdb, which keeps in-frame sequences with V and J called. Part of the clones is missing from these tables; in studies checked, under half for an unresolved V gene and the rest for unknown reasons. V and J calls and clone size are copied from that table; D and trimming were computed from the DNA. The sample has hundreds of thousands of clones on record, about 80% of them singletons. Less than 10% of the sample comes from the top ten.

For CDR1 and CDR2, the germline V gene (reference sequence) lists LGHDT and YNNKEL. From its cysteine to its phenylalanine, the CDR3 spans 13 amino acids. Of the read, only the CDR3 DNA is kept; its 39 bases are in frame from base 1. V is reduced by 0 bases and J by 11 bases, leaving a spacing of 10 bases between them. Each collaborating institution followed its own protocols to collect whole blood in K2EDTA tubes. For TCRbeta analysis, collaborators shipped samples in one of three forms: frozen whole blood, isolated PBMCs, or DNA extracted from either of those sample types. Sequenced input: peripheral blood. The sequence derives from a human donor in a cohort sampled during active COVID-19. Recombination connected TRBV3-1 (or the pseudogene TRBV3-2) to TRBJ1-4; there is no confident call for the D gene. The nucleotides are TGTGCCAGCAGCCAAGATGCATATCGGAAACTGTTTTTT. It translates as CASSQDAYRKLFF.